This T cell receptor beta chain was sequenced in a study of blood T cells in healthy people across ages. With a J-beta primer mix and a sample-barcoded 5' primer, a second PCR ran 7 to 11 cycles. MiXCR, applied by TCRdb to the 5' RACE reads, yields one record per CDR3 protein. Of approximately 810,000 distinct CDR3 sequences listed, 35% to 40% are singletons. As concerns this clonotype: This may stem from a read error, because a much larger clone lies one nucleotide away.

The CDR3 loop spans 13 amino acids. Per the germline V gene, CDR1 is DFQATT and CDR2 is SNEGSKA (reference sequence). Trimming cost V 7 bases and J 7 bases, with 17 bases left between them. The receptor was isolated from a man aged 18 to 30 in good health. The sample consisted of blood. The chain employs TRBV20-1 and TRBJ2-1; tentative D call: TRBD2 (5 bases). The CDR3 protein is CSVSETRGNEQFF. CDR3 DNA sequence: TGCAGTGTCTCCGAGACACGAGGGAATGAGCAGTTCTTC.